This T cell receptor beta chain was documented in a study of technical replicates of blood from a few donors. The CDR3 is made up of 12 amino acids. Per the germline V gene, CDR1 is SQVTM and CDR2 is ANQGSEA. Trimming removed 6 bases from V and 4 bases from J; junction bases left unmatched: 2. Libraries were prepared by immunoSEQ multiplex PCR; TCRdb keeps only in-frame clonotypes and omits some of them. The sample has around 79,000 clones, roughly 90% seen once. The chain recombines TRBV29-1 with TRBJ1-4, with 7 nucleotides matching TRBD1. What was sequenced was T cells isolated from PBMCs. The source is a human donor in good health. The CDR3, as DNA: TGCAGCGTCCGGGACAGTAATGAAAAACTGTTTTTT. Protein sequence: CSVRDSNEKLFF.